The 8 T cell receptor beta chains given below trace back to one sample, sequenced in a study of early T cells in non-severe SARS-CoV-2 infection listed by TCRdb under 2021. The library was generated by 5' RACE. Instrument on record: NextSeq 500. TCRdb took the public reads, trimmed them with fastp at Q25, ran MiXCR for clone calling and kept in-frame beta chains. Merged by CDR3 protein, the rows form single entries marked with the most common genes and DNA. This sample has over 60,000 distinct CDR3 sequences in its table, and about 9.4% of those were observed once. Clones ranked in the top ten supply less than 10% of the sample. Sample: whole blood, taken at baseline. The receptors derive from an adult who was a healthcare worker with PCR-confirmed SARS-CoV-2 infection or an uninfected control (not recorded which).

In its sample, this clonotype was seen many times. The gene calls are TRBV5-4 and TRBJ2-7, with 8 bases lining up with TRBD1. CDR3 length equals 15 residues. The V gene's germline CDR1 is SGHNT and CDR2 YYREEE (reference sequence). The V segment lost 0 bases and the J segment 2 bases; nucleotides outside the gene matches: 4. The CDR3 loop is CASSLDRTGTYEQYF. CDR3 in DNA: TGTGCCAGCAGCTTGGACAGGACAGGGACCTACGAGCAGTACTTC.

The rearrangement joins TRBV7-9 to TRBJ2-1; D is uncertain. Germline lookup yields CDR1 SEHNR and CDR2 FQNEAQ (reference sequence). This CDR3 comprises 13 residues. V lost 5 bases, J lost 6 bases, and 11 bases lay in between. This chain's CDR3 is CASSPDKFNEQFF. CDR3 DNA: TGTGCCAGCAGCCCCGACAAGTTCAATGAGCAGTTCTTC.

This clonotype occurred many times. The genes are TRBV5-6 and TRBJ1-1, with 8 bases lining up with TRBD1. Unmatched junction bases numbered 11, after V lost 4 bases and J lost 3 bases. CDR1 and CDR2 (germline): SGHDT, YYEEEE. This CDR3 is 16 amino acids long. Written as DNA, the CDR3 is TGTGCCAGCAGCGTGACTCCAGGGGGCGGATACACTGAAGCTTTCTTT. This sequence encodes CASSVTPGGGYTEAFF.

This clonotype was seen at least ten times. This chain uses TRBV6-6 with TRBJ2-1; the match to TRBD2 covers 12 bases. V shed 6 bases and J 8 bases; nucleotides not matched to a gene: 5. The CDR3 runs 14 residues. Germline CDR1 reads MNHNY; CDR2 reads SVGAGI (reference sequence). The CDR3 is CASSGLAGLHEQFF. CDR3 sequence (DNA): TGTGCCAGCAGCGGACTAGCGGGGTTACATGAGCAGTTCTTC.

This clonotype has at least ten counts. The rearrangement uses TRBV3-1 and TRBJ1-6; D not resolved. Trimming pared 1 base from V and 10 bases from J, leaving 5 bases between. The CDR3 loop spans 12 amino acids. Per the germline V gene, CDR1 is LGHDT and CDR2 is YNNKEL (reference sequence). CDR3 protein: CASSQGESPLHF. As DNA, the CDR3 is TGTGCCAGCAGCCAAGGGGAATCACCCCTCCACTTT.

This clonotype was detected ten times or more. This chain connects TRBV20-1 to TRBJ2-7; TRBD2 matches at 8 bases. The trim removed 5 bases at V and 1 base at J, leaving 7 bases unmatched. Looked up from germline, CDR1 is DFQATT and CDR2 is SNEGSKA (reference sequence). This CDR3 is 14 amino acids long. CDR3 nucleotide sequence: TGCAGTGCTCCAACTAGCGGCCCTTCCTACGAGCAGTACTTC. It specifies CSAPTSGPSYEQYF.

This clonotype was seen repeatedly, ten times or more. V usage is TRBV29-1 and J usage is TRBJ2-3; 7 positions match TRBD2. The CDR3 spans 14 residues. V shed 6 bases, J shed 3 bases, and the junction held 9 bases outside the gene matches. Per germline, CDR1 SQVTM and CDR2 ANQGSEA. CDR3 bases: TGCAGCGTGAACTCCGGGGGGTCGACAGATACGCAGTATTTT. It is translated as CSVNSGGSTDTQYF.

The sample holds many counts of this clonotype. V and J are TRBV11-2 and TRBJ2-1, with D perhaps assigned TRBD1 or TRBD2 (5 bases each). The ends were cut back, 7 bases at V and 3 bases at J, with 13 bases in the middle. The length of the CDR3 is 14 residues. The germline V gene encodes CDR1 SGHAT and CDR2 FQNNGV. This CDR3 reads CASTRPGRYNEQFF. CDR3 nucleotides: TGTGCCAGCACGCGCCCGGGGCGCTACAATGAGCAGTTCTTC.